The present T cell receptor (beta chain) was sequenced within a study of T cells in Graves' hyperthyroidism and ophthalmopathy. Study-wide results and limits: Blood also showed most of the thyroid clonotypes that were expanded above 0.001. In the analysis, a 13 V-J model separated ophthalmopathy from stable hyperthyroidism.

The study excluded patients with uncontrolled infection, other autoimmune disease, pregnancy or lactation. Fresh peripheral blood, roughly 9.8 ml of it, supplied the PBMCs. This clonotype came up many times. Its target is not known. TCR beta CDR3 regions were amplified from RNA. The HTBI primer set drove a first-round RT-PCR of the TCR CDR3. TCRdb independently ran MiXCR on the multiplex PCR reads; one entry per CDR3 protein. Of roughly 250,000 distinct CDR3 sequences listed, 14% to 15% are singletons. The source is a woman aged 40 to 49 with Graves' hyperthyroidism that later progressed to Graves' ophthalmopathy. Material: blood.

CDR3 nucleotide sequence: TGCAGTGCTAGACTAGCGGAGCGTCGGGAGCAGTACTTC. As protein: CSARLAERREQYF. The chain uses TRBV20-1 and TRBJ2-7; 7 nucleotides agree with TRBD2. Germline V CDR1 and CDR2: DFQATT, SNEGSKA (reference sequence). Trimming removed 2 bases from V and 7 bases from J; junction bases left unmatched: 8. This CDR3 region has 13 residues.